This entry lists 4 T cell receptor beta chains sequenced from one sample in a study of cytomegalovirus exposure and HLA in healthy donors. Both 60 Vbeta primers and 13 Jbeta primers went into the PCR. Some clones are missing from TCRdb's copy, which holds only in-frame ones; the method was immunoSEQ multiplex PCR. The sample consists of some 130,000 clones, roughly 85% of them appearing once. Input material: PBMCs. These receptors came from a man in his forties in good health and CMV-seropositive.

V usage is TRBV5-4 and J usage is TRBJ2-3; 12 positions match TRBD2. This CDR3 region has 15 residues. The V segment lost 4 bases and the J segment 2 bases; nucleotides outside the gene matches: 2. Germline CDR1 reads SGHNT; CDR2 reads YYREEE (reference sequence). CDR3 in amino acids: CASSRTSGDTDTQYF. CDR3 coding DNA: TGTGCCAGCAGCAGGACTAGCGGGGACACAGATACGCAGTATTTT.

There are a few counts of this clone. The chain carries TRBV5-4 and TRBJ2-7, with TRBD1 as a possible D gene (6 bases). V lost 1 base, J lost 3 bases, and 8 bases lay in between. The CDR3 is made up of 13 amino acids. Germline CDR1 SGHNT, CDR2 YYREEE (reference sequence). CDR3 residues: CASSLSGVYEQYF. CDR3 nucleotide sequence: TGTGCCAGCAGCTTGTCAGGGGTCTACGAGCAGTACTTC.

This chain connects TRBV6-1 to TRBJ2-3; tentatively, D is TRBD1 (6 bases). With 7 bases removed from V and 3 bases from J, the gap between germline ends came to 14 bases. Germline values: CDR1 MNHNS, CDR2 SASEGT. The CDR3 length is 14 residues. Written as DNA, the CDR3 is TGTGCCAGCATAATAGCCCAGGGGACAGATACGCAGTATTTT. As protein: CASIIAQGTDTQYF.

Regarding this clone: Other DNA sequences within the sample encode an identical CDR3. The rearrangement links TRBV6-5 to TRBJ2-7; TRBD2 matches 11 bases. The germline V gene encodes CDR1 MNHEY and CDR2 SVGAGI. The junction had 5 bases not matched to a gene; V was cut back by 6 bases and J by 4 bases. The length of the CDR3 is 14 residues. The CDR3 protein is CASSPGTSGYEQYF. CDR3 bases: TGTGCCAGCAGCCCAGGGACTAGCGGTTACGAGCAGTACTTC.